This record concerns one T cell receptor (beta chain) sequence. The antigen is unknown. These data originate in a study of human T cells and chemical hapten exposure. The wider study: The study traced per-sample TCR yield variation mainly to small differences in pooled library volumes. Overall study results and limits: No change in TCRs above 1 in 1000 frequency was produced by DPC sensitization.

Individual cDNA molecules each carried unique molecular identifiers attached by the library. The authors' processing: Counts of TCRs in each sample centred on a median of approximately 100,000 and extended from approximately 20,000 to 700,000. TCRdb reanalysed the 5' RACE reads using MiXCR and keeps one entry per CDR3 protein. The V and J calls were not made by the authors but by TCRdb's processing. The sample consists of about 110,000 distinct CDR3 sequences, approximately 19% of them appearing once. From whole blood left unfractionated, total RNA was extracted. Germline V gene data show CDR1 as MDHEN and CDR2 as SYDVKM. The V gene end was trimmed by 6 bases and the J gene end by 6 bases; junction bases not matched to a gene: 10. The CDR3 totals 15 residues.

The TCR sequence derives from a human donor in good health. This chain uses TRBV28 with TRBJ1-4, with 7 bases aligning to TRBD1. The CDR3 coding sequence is TGTGCCAGCAGACGACAGGGCCGTTCGGATGAAAAACTGTTTTTT. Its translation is CASRRQGRSDEKLFF.